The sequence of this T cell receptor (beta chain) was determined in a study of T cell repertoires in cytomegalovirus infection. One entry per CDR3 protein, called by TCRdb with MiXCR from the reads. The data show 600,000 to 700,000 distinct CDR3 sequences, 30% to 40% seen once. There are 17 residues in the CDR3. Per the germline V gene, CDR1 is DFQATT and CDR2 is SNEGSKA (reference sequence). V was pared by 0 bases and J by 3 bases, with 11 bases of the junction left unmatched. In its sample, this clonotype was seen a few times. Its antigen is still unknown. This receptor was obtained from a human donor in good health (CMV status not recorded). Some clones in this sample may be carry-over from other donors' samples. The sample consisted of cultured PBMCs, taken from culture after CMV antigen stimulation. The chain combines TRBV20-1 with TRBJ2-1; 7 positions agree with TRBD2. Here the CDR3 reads CSARDGVAGLLYNEQFF. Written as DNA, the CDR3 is TGCAGTGCTAGAGATGGAGTAGCGGGTCTTCTCTACAATGAGCAGTTCTTC.